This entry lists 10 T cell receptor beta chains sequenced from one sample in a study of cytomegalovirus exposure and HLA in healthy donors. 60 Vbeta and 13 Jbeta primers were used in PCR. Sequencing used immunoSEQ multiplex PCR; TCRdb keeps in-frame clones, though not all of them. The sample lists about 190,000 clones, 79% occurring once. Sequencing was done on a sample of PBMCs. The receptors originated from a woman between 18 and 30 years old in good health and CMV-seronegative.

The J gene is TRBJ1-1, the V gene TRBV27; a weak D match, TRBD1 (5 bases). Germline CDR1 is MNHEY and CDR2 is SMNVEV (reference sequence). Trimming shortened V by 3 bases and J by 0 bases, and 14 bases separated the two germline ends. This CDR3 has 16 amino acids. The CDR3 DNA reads TGTGCCAGCAGTTTCGGGGGTTTCAACGTGAACACTGAAGCTTTCTTT. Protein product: CASSFGGFNVNTEAFF.

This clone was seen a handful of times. CDR3 bases: TGTGCCAGCAGTGGCTCGACAGGGTTCAACCGATGGGGCTACACCTTC. This translates into CASSGSTGFNRWGYTF. The chain combines TRBV6-1 with TRBJ1-2, with 7 bases matching TRBD1. J was trimmed by 8 bases and V by 4 bases; bases with no gene match: 16. The germline V gene encodes CDR1 MNHNS and CDR2 SASEGT. This CDR3 contains 16 residues.

The CDR3 nucleotides are TGTGCCAGCAGCCATAGTGGGGGGAGTGAAGCTTTCTTT. It translates to CASSHSGGSEAFF. The genes are TRBV7-8 and TRBJ1-1; perhaps TRBD1 as D (5 bases). This CDR3 is 13 amino acids long. V lost 5 bases, J lost 7 bases, and 14 bases lay in between. CDR1 and CDR2 (germline): SGHVS, FQNEAQ.

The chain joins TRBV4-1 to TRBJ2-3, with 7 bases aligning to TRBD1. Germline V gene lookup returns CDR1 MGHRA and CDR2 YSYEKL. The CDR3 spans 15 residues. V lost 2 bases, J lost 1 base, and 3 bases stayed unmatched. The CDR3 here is CASSQTGVGTDTQYF. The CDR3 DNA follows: TGCGCCAGCAGCCAAACAGGGGTTGGCACAGATACGCAGTATTTT.

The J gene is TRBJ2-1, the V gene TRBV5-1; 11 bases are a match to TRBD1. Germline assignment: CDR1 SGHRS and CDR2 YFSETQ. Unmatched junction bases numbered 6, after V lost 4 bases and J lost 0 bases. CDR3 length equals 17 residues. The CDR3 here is CASSRTGGSISYNEQFF. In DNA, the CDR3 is TGCGCCAGCAGCCGGACAGGGGGCAGCATCTCCTACAATGAGCAGTTCTTC.

The CDR3 is CASSLLWGGRTEAFF. The CDR3 region has the DNA TGTGCCAGCAGCTTACTGTGGGGGGGACGGACTGAAGCTTTCTTT. The chain combines TRBV11-2 with TRBJ1-1, with a tentative D call TRBD1 (5 bases). Between the trimmed V and J ends, which lost 2 bases and 5 bases, there was a span of 15 bases. CDR1 and CDR2 (germline): SGHAT, FQNNGV. The CDR3 contains 15 residues.

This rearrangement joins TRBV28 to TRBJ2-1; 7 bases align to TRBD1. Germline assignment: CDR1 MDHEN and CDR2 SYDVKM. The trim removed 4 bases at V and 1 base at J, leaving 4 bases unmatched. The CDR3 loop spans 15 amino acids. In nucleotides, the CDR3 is TGTGCCAGCAGTTCCTCGGGACAGTCCTACAATGAGCAGTTCTTC. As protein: CASSSSGQSYNEQFF.

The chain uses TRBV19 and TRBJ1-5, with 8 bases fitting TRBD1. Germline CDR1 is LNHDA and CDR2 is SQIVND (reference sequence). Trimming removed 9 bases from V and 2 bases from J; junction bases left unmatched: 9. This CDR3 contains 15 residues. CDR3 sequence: CASKIRTGRNQPQHF. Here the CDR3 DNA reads TGTGCCAGCAAAATCAGGACAGGGCGCAATCAGCCCCAGCATTTT.

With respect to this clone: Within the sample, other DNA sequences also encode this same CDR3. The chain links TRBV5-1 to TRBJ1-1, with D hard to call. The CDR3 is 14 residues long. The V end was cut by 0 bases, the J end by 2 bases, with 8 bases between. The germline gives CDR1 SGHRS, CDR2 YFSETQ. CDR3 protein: CASSLGAANTEAFF. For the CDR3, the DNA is TGCGCCAGCAGCTTGGGGGCAGCTAACACTGAAGCTTTCTTT.

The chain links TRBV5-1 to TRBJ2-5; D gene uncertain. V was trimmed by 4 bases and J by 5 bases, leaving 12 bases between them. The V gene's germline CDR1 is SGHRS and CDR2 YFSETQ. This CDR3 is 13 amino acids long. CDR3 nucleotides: TGCGCCAGCAGCCTACTATTCACGGAGACCCAGTACTTC. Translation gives CASSLLFTETQYF.